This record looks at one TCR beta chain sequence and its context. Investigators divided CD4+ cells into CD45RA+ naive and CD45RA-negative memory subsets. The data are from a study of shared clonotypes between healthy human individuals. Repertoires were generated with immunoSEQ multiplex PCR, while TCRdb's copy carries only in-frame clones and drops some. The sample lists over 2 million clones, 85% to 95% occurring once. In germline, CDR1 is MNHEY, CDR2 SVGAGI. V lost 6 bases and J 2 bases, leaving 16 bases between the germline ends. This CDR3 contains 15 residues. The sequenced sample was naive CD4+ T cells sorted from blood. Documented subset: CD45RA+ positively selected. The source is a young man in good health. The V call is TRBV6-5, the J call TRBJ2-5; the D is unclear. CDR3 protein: CASSSRSASQETQYF. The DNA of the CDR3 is TGTGCCAGCAGCTCCCGTTCGGCGTCGCAAGAGACCCAGTACTTC.